This TCR beta chain was recorded in a study of OX40 agonist ivuxolimab in advanced cancers. Study findings and constraints: Compared with others, partial responders at 0.1-3.0 mg/kg displayed clonal expansion among the lowest. There were, on average, more expanded clones in CD8+ T cells than in CD4+. Low normalized T-cell clonal expansion also characterized some of the nonresponders.

Produced via immunoSEQ multiplex PCR; TCRdb's table is partial and in-frame only. Of some 69,000 clones detected, 90% appear once; the ten largest clones hold approximately 0.49%. With regard to this clone: Its antigen is still unknown.

The study sampled blood at baseline, cycle 4 day 1, and cycle 7 day 1. CDR3 length: 15 amino acids. J gave up 8 bases and V 4 bases, and 8 bases lay outside the gene matches. CDR1 SGHNT and CDR2 YYREEE come from the germline V gene (reference sequence). This chain joins TRBV5-4 and TRBJ2-1; 11 bases fit TRBD2. The source of this sequence is an adult with an advanced solid tumor such as melanoma, head and neck, liver or kidney cancer. The sequences come from CD4+ or CD8+ T cells sorted from blood, collected in a trial of the OX40 agonist ivuxolimab. The CDR3 nucleotides are TGTGCCAGCAGCATGACTAGCGGGATCGGAGATGAGCAGTTCTTC. Its protein product is CASSMTSGIGDEQFF.